The text below deals with one T cell receptor (beta chain). The data originate from a study of blood T cell repertoires in COVID-19. Background on the study: In each case, the material was cDNA or gDNA derived from T cells, B-cell-depleted T cells, or PBMCs.

Under the authors' procedure: From reference gene primer amplification, estimates of nucleated cell counts were derived. Repertoires were generated with immunoSEQ multiplex PCR, while TCRdb's copy carries only in-frame clones and drops some. V, J and clone size are those of that table, while D and trimming were read from the DNA. The sample holds fewer than 150,000 clones; approximately 87% are singletons and the top ten take roughly 4%. The CDR3 covers 19 residues. V was trimmed by 4 bases and J by 4 bases, leaving 25 bases between them. Germline V gene sequence: CDR1 MNHEY, CDR2 SMNVEV (reference sequence).

The gene calls are TRBV27 and TRBJ1-4; D ambiguous. The specimen sequenced was peripheral blood. The clonotype was recovered from a woman in her thirties or forties with acute or convalescent COVID-19. In DNA form, the CDR3 reads TGTGCCAGCAGTTCCCTTACCCCCCTGAACAGAGCCTATAATGAAAAACTGTTTTTT. It is translated as CASSSLTPLNRAYNEKLFF.